A selection of T cell receptor beta chains follows, all from one sample in a study of T cells in Graves' hyperthyroidism and ophthalmopathy. Via MiXCR, TCRdb re-called the multiplex PCR reads, giving one row per CDR3 protein. This sample has some 770,000 distinct CDR3 sequences, with roughly 17% found just once. Input material: blood. These receptors were taken from a man between 18 and 29 years old with Graves' hyperthyroidism. CDR3s include the opening cysteine and the closing phenylalanine or tryptophan. A D gene is named only where the DNA matches it firmly. Rows may omit the clone size; those that give it use once, few, many or a size class.

>.|TRBJ1-2|TRBD1|TRBV28
TGTGCCAGCAGTGGACAGGGACAGGACCCACCCTACACCTTC
CASSGQGQDPPYTF
>few|TRBJ1-1|.|TRBV6-2/TRBV6-3
TGTGCCAGCAGTTACGCGTTTGACAGCCTGAACACTGAAGCTTTCTTT
CASSYAFDSLNTEAFF
>many|TRBJ2-2|.|TRBV11-2
TGTGCCAGCAATATAGGTGGCGGGGAGCTGTTTTTT
CASNIGGGELFF
>.|TRBJ1-1|.|TRBV15
TGTGCCACCAGCTCCCGGGACACAAGGGTCGGCGCTTTCTTT
CATSSRDTRVGAFF
>.|TRBJ2-1|.|TRBV6-5
TGTGCCAGCAGTTATGGACTTGGGGTCTACAATGAGCAGTTCTTC
CASSYGLGVYNEQFF
>many|TRBJ2-2|TRBD2|TRBV11-1
TGTGCCAGCAGCTTATTCGGGAGGGCGGACACCGGGGAGCTGTTTTTT
CASSLFGRADTGELFF
>.|TRBJ1-6|.|TRBV4-1
TGCGCCAGCAGCCAAGGCGAAGGGCAAAATTCACCCCTCCACTTT
CASSQGEGQNSPLHF
>.|TRBJ2-7|TRBD2|TRBV4-3
TGCGCCAGCAGCCAGGGGGCTAGCGGGTACCCCTACGAGCAGTACTTC
CASSQGASGYPYEQYF
>many|TRBJ2-2|TRBD1|TRBV15
TGTGCCACCAGCAGAGTAGGGGGCGCGTACACCGGGGAGCTGTTTTTT
CATSRVGGAYTGELFF
>.|TRBJ2-5|TRBD1|TRBV30
TGTGCCTGGAGTGACGGGACAGCCCAAGAGACCCAGTACTTC
CAWSDGTAQETQYF
>.|TRBJ1-5|.|TRBV20-1
TGCAGTGCGAACACGGCCCCGACCCTGTATAGCAATCAGCCCCAGCATTTT
CSANTAPTLYSNQPQHF
>few|TRBJ2-7|.|TRBV2
TGTGCCAGCAGTGAATCCCCCACCCTAGGGACCTACGAGCAGTACTTC
CASSESPTLGTYEQYF
>few|TRBJ2-2|TRBD2|TRBV20-1
TGCAGTGCCCGGGGACTAGCGGGAGGACACCCAACTAACACCGGGGAGCTGTTTTTT
CSARGLAGGHPTNTGELFF
>few|TRBJ2-1|.|TRBV12-3/TRBV12-4
TGTGCCAGCAGTTTTATTCGGCCCGGAGGGCCTGGGAATGAGCAGTTCTTC
CASSFIRPGGPGNEQFF
>many|TRBJ2-1|TRBD2|TRBV20-1
TGCAGTGCTAGCCAACCGCTAGCGGGAGGGTTGTACAATGAGCAGTTCTTC
CSASQPLAGGLYNEQFF
>many|TRBJ2-1|.|TRBV7-3
TGTGCCAGCAGCTTAACAGGGTCGGCCTACAATGAGCAGTTCTTC
CASSLTGSAYNEQFF
>few|TRBJ2-5|TRBD2|TRBV7-2
TGTGCCAGCAGCCCCTCCCGAACGGGAGGGTTGAAGACCCAGTACTTC
CASSPSRTGGLKTQYF
>.|TRBJ1-1|TRBD1|TRBV29-1
TGCAGCGTTGTCCGGGACAGGGGGATGAACACTGAAGCTTTCTTT
CSVVRDRGMNTEAFF
>.|TRBJ2-5|.|TRBV5-6
TGTGCCAGCAGCGCCCCAACAGGGTTCCGAGAGACCCAGTACTTC
CASSAPTGFRETQYF
>many|TRBJ1-2|.|TRBV7-2
TGTGCCAGCAGCTTATCAGGCGGCCGCACTAACTATGGCTACACCTTC
CASSLSGGRTNYGYTF
>few|TRBJ1-1|TRBD1|TRBV30
TGTGCCTGGAGGCATACAGGGGGATCTCTCGAAGCTTTCTTT
CAWRHTGGSLEAFF
>many|TRBJ2-3|TRBD2|TRBV6-1
TGTGCCAGCGGTCCGACTAGCGGGACAGATACGCAGTATTTT
CASGPTSGTDTQYF
>many|TRBJ1-1|TRBD1|TRBV10-3
TGTGCCATCAAGGGACAGGGCGGCATGAACACTGAAGCTTTCTTT
CAIKGQGGMNTEAFF
>.|TRBJ2-5|.|TRBV4-1
TGCGCCAGCAGCCAAGTGTTAACTAGCACAGTCCAAGAGACCCAGTACTTC
CASSQVLTSTVQETQYF
>.|TRBJ2-5|.|TRBV12-3/TRBV12-4
TGTGCCAGCACCCGAGGCCGGGGATCGGCAGAGACCCAGTACTTC
CASTRGRGSAETQYF
>many|TRBJ2-5|.|TRBV30
TGTGCCTGGAGTGTGGGGAGCCAAGAGACCCAGTACTTC
CAWSVGSQETQYF
>.|TRBJ2-7|.|TRBV6-1
TGTGCCAGCAACAGATCGAGCTACGAGCAGTACTTC
CASNRSSYEQYF
>few|TRBJ1-2|TRBD1|TRBV30
TGTGCCTGGAGTCTCCGGGACAGGGGGGGGTATGGCTACACCTTC
CAWSLRDRGGYGYTF
>.|TRBJ2-1|TRBD1|TRBV6-9
TGTGCCAGCAGTTCAGCCGGGACAGGGTTCAATGAGCAGTTCTTC
CASSSAGTGFNEQFF
>.|TRBJ1-5|.|TRBV11-2
TGTGCCAGCAGCTCCGATAGTAGCAATCAGCCCCAGCATTTT
CASSSDSSNQPQHF